The sequence of this T cell receptor (beta chain) was determined in a study of OX40 agonist ivuxolimab in advanced cancers. Overall study context: Patients received ivuxolimab, an intravenous treatment, every 2 weeks at 0.01 to 10 mg/kg. General study points: Blood T cells, both CD4+ and CD8+, expanded clonally by week 6 at 0.1 to 3.0 mg/kg. CD4+ T cells averaged fewer expanded clones than CD8+ T cells. Among the least clonally expanded were partial responders at 0.1-3.0 mg/kg.

Points on this clone: The antigen remains unidentified.

Assay used: immunoSEQ multiplex PCR; TCRdb lists only in-frame clones, some missing. Of approximately 69,000 clones detected, 80% to 85% appear once; the ten largest clones hold about 2.2%. The germline V gene encodes CDR1 KGHSH and CDR2 LQKENI. There are 15 residues in the CDR3. Deletions cut 6 bases from V and 2 bases from J, with 16 bases between. V gene TRBV18 combines with J gene TRBJ2-5; possibly TRBD1 or TRBD2 for D (6 bases each). This material consisted of CD4+ or CD8+ T cells sorted from blood, taken in a trial of the OX40 agonist ivuxolimab. The TCR comes from an adult with an advanced solid tumor such as melanoma, head and neck, liver or kidney cancer. CDR3 nucleotides: TGTGCCAGCTCTCAGAACGGGGGACAACAAGAGACCCAGTACTTC. Translating it yields CASSQNGGQQETQYF.